The 21 T cell receptor beta chains below come from one sample, sequenced in a study of Graves' ophthalmopathy and Graves' hyperthyroidism. RNA served as the template for amplifying TCR beta CDR3 regions. HTBI primers were used in a first-round RT-PCR, which preceded a second-round multiplex PCR. MiXCR was run by TCRdb on the multiplex PCR reads, yielding one entry per CDR3 protein. The sample lists hundreds of thousands of distinct CDR3 sequences, about 20% occurring once. Sequencing was done on a sample of peripheral blood. These receptors were obtained from a woman between 18 and 30 years old with stable Graves' hyperthyroidism. Some clones in this sample may be carry-over from other donors' samples.

This clonotype was seen many times. The V call is TRBV30, the J call TRBJ2-7; D possibly corresponds to TRBD2 (6 bases). Germline lookup yields CDR1 GTSNPN and CDR2 SVGIG (reference sequence). Trimming removed 1 base at V and 2 bases at J, with 12 bases between. The CDR3 is made up of 14 amino acids. DNA of the CDR3: TGTGCCTGGAGTGACCGGGACTTTGCCTACGAGCAGTACTTC. This codes for CAWSDRDFAYEQYF. Full variable domain (remainder filled in from reference TRBV30 and TRBJ2-7): SQTIHQWPATLVQPVGSPLSLECTVEGTSNPNLYWYRQAAGRGLQLLFYSVGIGQISSEVPQNLSASRPQDRQFILSSKKLLLSDSGFYLCAWSDRDFAYEQYFGPGTRLTVT.

This clonotype was observed many times. The genes are TRBV10-3 and TRBJ1-3; TRBD1 matches at 8 bases. This CDR3 has 14 residues. V dropped 6 bases and J dropped 1; count of bases not matched to a gene: 2. Germline CDR1 ENHRY, CDR2 SYGVKD. The CDR3 loop is CAISRTGSGNTIYF. CDR3 in DNA: TGTGCCATCAGCCGGACAGGGTCTGGAAACACCATATATTTT.

The chain uses TRBV11-2 and TRBJ2-2; D is undetermined. The V gene lost 1 base and the J gene lost 3 bases, with 12 bases spanning the gap. The CDR3 is made up of 16 amino acids. Germline CDR1 is SGHAT and CDR2 is FQNNGV. CDR3 DNA: TGTGCCAGCAGCTTAGTTTGGGAATCGGACACCGGGGAGCTGTTTTTT. Translated: CASSLVWESDTGELFF. Full variable domain (outside the CDR3, taken from reference TRBV11-2 and TRBJ2-2): EAGVAQSPRYKIIEKRQSVAFWCNPISGHATLYWYQQILGQGPKLLIQFQNNGVVDDSQLPKDRFSAERLKGVDSTLKIQPAKLEDSAVYLCASSLVWESDTGELFFGEGSRLTVL.

This clonotype has a handful of counts. This could be a read error, since a much larger clone is one nucleotide away. V is TRBV28 and J is TRBJ1-2; D is perhaps TRBD1 (5 bases). Germline-derived CDR1 and CDR2 are MDHEN and SYDVKM. The CDR3 extends over 14 amino acids. Trimming cost V 4 bases and J 12 bases, with 21 bases left between them. CDR3 sequence: CASSSPGPIIPHTF. As DNA, the CDR3 is TGTGCCAGCAGTTCTCCGGGACCCATCATCCCCCACACCTTC.

This clonotype was recorded many times. The chain couples TRBV18 to TRBJ2-7, with D maybe TRBD1 (6 bases). Trimming stripped 2 bases from V and 5 bases from J, with 13 bases between. CDR3 length equals 14 residues. Germline assignment: CDR1 KGHSH and CDR2 LQKENI. The CDR3 DNA is TGTGCCAGCTCACCATCCCACACAGGGAACGAGCAGTACTTC. It specifies CASSPSHTGNEQYF.

This clonotype was recorded once. The V call is TRBV28, the J call TRBJ2-7; D possibly uses TRBD1 or TRBD2 (5 bases each). Germline V CDR1 and CDR2: MDHEN, SYDVKM. This CDR3 has 15 amino acids. V lost 6 bases and J lost 3, with 18 bases in between. The CDR3 DNA follows: TGTGCCAGCAGCCACCTTGAGGGGAAAGGCTACGAGCAGTACTTC. It specifies CASSHLEGKGYEQYF.

The V gene is TRBV2, the J gene TRBJ2-7; D not certain. The CDR3 covers 13 residues. The germline V and J ends were trimmed by 3 bases and 4 bases, with 10 bases remaining between them. The germline CDR1 and CDR2 sequences are SNHLY and FYNNEI. The CDR3 spells CASSEATSYEQYF. The CDR3 DNA reads TGTGCCAGCAGTGAGGCTACATCGTACGAGCAGTACTTC.

This clonotype was observed at least ten times. The chain is built from TRBV6-2 or TRBV6-3 and TRBJ1-2; D is possibly TRBD1 (5 bases). From germline, CDR1 is MNHEY and CDR2 SVGEGT. The CDR3 spans 13 residues. The V gene lost 0 bases and the J gene lost 6 bases, with 8 bases spanning the gap. The DNA for the CDR3 is TGTGCCAGCAGTTACTCAGCAGGGAATGGCTACACCTTC. Its protein product is CASSYSAGNGYTF.

This clonotype was observed at least ten times. This chain uses TRBV28 with TRBJ1-2; weak D call: TRBD1 (6 bases). The V gene lost 7 bases and the J gene lost 6 bases, with 18 bases spanning the gap. The CDR3 loop spans 14 amino acids. The V gene's germline CDR1 is MDHEN and CDR2 SYDVKM. The DNA for the CDR3 is TGTGCCAGCACCCTACTGGGGAAGGGGGATGGCTACACCTTC. This translates into CASTLLGKGDGYTF.

The chain couples TRBV6-1 to TRBJ2-5; D may be TRBD1 or TRBD2 (5 bases each). V was pared by 7 bases and J by 2 bases, with 14 bases between. The CDR3 is 14 residues long. Germline V lookup: CDR1 MNHNS, CDR2 SASEGT. The CDR3 protein is CASIRDGRQETQYF. In nucleotides, the CDR3 is TGTGCCAGCATAAGGGACGGCAGACAAGAGACCCAGTACTTC.

The chain recombines TRBV25-1 with TRBJ2-2; the match to TRBD1 covers 9 bases. The CDR3 sequence is 14 residues long. Trimming at V came to 5 bases and at J to 7 bases, leaving 5 bases not matched to a gene. Per germline, CDR1 MGHDK and CDR2 SYGVNS. CDR3 DNA: TGTGCCAGCAGTACAGGGGGCGAAATCGGGGAGCTGTTTTTT. Translated: CASSTGGEIGELFF.

Ten or more counts support this clonotype. The chain combines TRBV29-1 with TRBJ1-2; TRBD1 aligns across 8 bases. The CDR3 is 11 residues long. Germline loops: CDR1 SQVTM, CDR2 ANQGSEA. V shed 6 bases, J shed 8 bases, and the junction held 5 bases outside the gene matches. DNA of the CDR3: TGCAGCGTGGACAGGGTGGGAGGCTACACCTTC. This sequence encodes CSVDRVGGYTF.

This clonotype was observed at least ten times. V is TRBV6-2 or TRBV6-3 and J is TRBJ2-5; D is possibly TRBD2 (6 bases). The V end lost 4 bases, the J end lost 7 bases, and 13 bases lay between the germline ends. Germline lookup yields CDR1 MNHEY and CDR2 SVGEGT. The CDR3 loop spans 13 amino acids. CDR3 bases: TGTGCCAGCAGTTGGGACTCCCCCCGGACCCAGTACTTC. Translated, it gives CASSWDSPRTQYF.

This clonotype was found many times. V and J are TRBV6-5 and TRBJ2-1; 10 bases align to TRBD2. Losses at the gene ends were 2 bases for V and 12 bases for J; bases not matched to a gene: 16. The germline CDR1 and CDR2 sequences are MNHEY and SVGAGI. CDR3 length: 17 amino acids. CDR3 region: CASSYARTSGETSGQFF. CDR3 nucleotide sequence: TGTGCCAGCAGTTACGCCCGGACTAGCGGTGAGACTTCGGGGCAGTTCTTC.

This clonotype was counted ten times or more. The V call is TRBV30, the J call TRBJ1-2, with D possibly TRBD1 on 5 matching bases. Germline CDR1 is GTSNPN and CDR2 is SVGIG (reference sequence). CDR3 length: 14 residues. The V end lost 0 bases, the J end lost 4 bases, and 12 bases lay between the germline ends. In DNA form, the CDR3 reads TGTGCCTGGAGTGTTGGGTCAGGGTTCTATGGCTACACCTTC. Protein: CAWSVGSGFYGYTF.

The chain joins TRBV4-1 to TRBJ1-2, with 7 positions matching TRBD1. Trimming removed 2 bases from V and 0 bases from J; junction bases left unmatched: 9. Germline V gene lookup returns CDR1 MGHRA and CDR2 YSYEKL. This CDR3 comprises 17 residues. CDR3 sequence (DNA): TGCGCCAGCAGCCAACCTTCCGGGACAGTCGCTAACTATGGCTACACCTTC. This codes for CASSQPSGTVANYGYTF.

This clonotype was observed at least ten times. J is TRBJ2-4 and V is TRBV12-3 or TRBV12-4, with TRBD2 as a possible D gene (5 bases). The CDR3 has 13 amino acids. V dropped 6 bases and J dropped 9 bases, with 15 bases sitting between them. This CDR3 reads CASREGFEAIQYF. The CDR3 DNA follows: TGTGCCAGCAGAGAGGGTTTCGAGGCCATTCAGTACTTC.

This clonotype was observed a handful of times. The chain is built from TRBV19 and TRBJ2-7; D is uncertain. The length of the CDR3 is 15 residues. V dropped 6 bases and J dropped 7 bases, with 22 bases sitting between them. Germline values: CDR1 LNHDA, CDR2 SQIVND (reference sequence). The CDR3 protein is CASSPAFAALGEQYF. The CDR3 DNA follows: TGTGCCAGTAGCCCAGCCTTCGCCGCCCTTGGGGAGCAGTACTTC.

This clonotype was counted only a few times. The V gene is TRBV2, the J gene TRBJ1-1, with no clear D. CDR1 and CDR2 from the germline V gene are SNHLY and FYNNEI. V lost 4 bases and J lost 11, with 11 bases in between. The CDR3 extends over 11 amino acids. CDR3 DNA sequence: TGTGCCAGCAGTGCTGTGGTGTGGGCTTTCTTT. Translated, it gives CASSAVVWAFF.

This clonotype was observed at least ten times. V gene TRBV2 combines with J gene TRBJ2-7; the D is unclear. Trimming pared 6 bases from V and 0 bases from J, leaving 15 bases between. Germline-derived CDR1 and CDR2 are SNHLY and FYNNEI. CDR3 size: 15 residues. Written as DNA, the CDR3 is TGTGCCAGCAGGGTCTCTGGATTGAGCTCCTACGAGCAGTACTTC. It specifies CASRVSGLSSYEQYF.

This clonotype has a count of ten or more. The V call is TRBV4-1, the J call TRBJ1-2; D call uncertain. This CDR3 comprises 15 residues. The V and J ends lost 0 bases and 5 bases respectively, with 13 bases between them. The germline V gene encodes CDR1 MGHRA and CDR2 YSYEKL. CDR3 in DNA: TGCGCCAGCAGCCAAGATAAAGGACCGTCTTATGGCTACACCTTC. It codes for CASSQDKGPSYGYTF.